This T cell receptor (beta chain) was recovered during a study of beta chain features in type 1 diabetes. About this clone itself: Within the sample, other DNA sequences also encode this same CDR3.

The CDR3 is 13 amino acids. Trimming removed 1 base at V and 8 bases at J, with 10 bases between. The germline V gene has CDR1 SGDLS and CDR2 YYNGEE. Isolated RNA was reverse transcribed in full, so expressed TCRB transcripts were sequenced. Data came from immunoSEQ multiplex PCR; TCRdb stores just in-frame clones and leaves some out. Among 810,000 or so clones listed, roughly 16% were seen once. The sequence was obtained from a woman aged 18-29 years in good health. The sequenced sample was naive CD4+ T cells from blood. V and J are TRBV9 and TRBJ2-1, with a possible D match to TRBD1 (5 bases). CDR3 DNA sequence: TGTGCCAGCAGCGTATCAGGGTCCTATGAGCAGTTCTTC. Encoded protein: CASSVSGSYEQFF.